The T cell receptor (beta chain) described here comes from a study of T cell repertoires in cytomegalovirus infection. Study-wide background: CMV infection together with matching HLA type was indicated by public TCR beta signatures.

From the reads, TCRdb called clonotypes with MiXCR, one entry per CDR3 protein. Of under 250,000 distinct CDR3 sequences listed, 9% to 15% are singletons. The CDR3 totals 16 residues. V was shortened by 5 bases and J by 4 bases, with 19 bases between the two germline ends. Germline V lookup: CDR1 MDHEN, CDR2 SYDVKM. This clonotype originated in a human donor in good health (CMV status not recorded). Some clones in this sample may be carry-over from other donors' samples. The rearrangement links TRBV28 to TRBJ2-3; TRBD1 is a possible D gene (7 bases). Input material: PBMCs. CDR3 DNA: TGTGCCAGCAGTGACTACCGCCGGGGGACAGCAGATACGCAGTATTTT. This sequence encodes CASSDYRRGTADTQYF.